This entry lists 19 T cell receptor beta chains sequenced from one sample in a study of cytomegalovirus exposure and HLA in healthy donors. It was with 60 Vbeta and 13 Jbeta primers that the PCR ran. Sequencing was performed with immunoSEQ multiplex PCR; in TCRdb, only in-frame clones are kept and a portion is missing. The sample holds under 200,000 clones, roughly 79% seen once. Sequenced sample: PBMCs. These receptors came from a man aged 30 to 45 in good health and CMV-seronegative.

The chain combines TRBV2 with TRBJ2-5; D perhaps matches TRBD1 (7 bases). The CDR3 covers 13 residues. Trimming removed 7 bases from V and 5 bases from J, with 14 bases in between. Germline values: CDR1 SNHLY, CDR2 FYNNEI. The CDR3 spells CASTNRGGETQYF. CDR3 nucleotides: TGTGCCAGCACGAACAGGGGAGGCGAGACCCAGTACTTC.

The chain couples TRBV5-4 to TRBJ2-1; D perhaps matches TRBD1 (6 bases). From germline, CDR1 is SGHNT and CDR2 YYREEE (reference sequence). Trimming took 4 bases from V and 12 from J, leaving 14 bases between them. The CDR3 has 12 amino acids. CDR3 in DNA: TGTGCCAGCAGCCGGGCAGGGGAGAGGCAGTTCTTC. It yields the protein CASSRAGERQFF.

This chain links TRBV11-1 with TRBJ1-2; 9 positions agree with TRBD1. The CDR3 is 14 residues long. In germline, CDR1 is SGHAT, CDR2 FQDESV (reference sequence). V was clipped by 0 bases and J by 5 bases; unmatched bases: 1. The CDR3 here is CASSLAGQGYGYTF. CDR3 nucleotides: TGTGCCAGCAGCTTAGCAGGACAGGGGTATGGCTACACCTTC.

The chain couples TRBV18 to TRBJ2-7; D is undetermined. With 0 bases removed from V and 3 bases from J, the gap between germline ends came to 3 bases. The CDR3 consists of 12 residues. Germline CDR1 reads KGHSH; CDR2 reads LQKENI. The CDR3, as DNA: TGTGCCAGCTCACCACCTAACTACGAGCAGTACTTC. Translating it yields CASSPPNYEQYF.

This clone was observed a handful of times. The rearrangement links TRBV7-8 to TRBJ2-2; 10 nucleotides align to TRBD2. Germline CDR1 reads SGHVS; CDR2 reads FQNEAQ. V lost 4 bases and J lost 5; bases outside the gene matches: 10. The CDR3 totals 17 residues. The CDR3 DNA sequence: TGTGCCAGCAGCTCCAAGTCAGCGGGAGGGCCGACCGGGGAGCTGTTTTTT. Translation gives CASSSKSAGGPTGELFF.

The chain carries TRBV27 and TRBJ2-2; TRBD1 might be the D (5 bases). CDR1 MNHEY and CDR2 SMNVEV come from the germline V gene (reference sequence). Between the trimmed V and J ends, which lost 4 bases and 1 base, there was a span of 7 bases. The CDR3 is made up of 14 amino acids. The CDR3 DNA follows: TGTGCCAGCAGTTCAGGGTTGAACACCGGGGAGCTGTTTTTT. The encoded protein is CASSSGLNTGELFF.

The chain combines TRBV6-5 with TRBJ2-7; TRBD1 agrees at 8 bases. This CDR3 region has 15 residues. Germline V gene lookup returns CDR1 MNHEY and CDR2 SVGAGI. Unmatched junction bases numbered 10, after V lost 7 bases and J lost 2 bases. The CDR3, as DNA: TGTGCCAGCAAGCGAACCGGGACAGGTACCTACGAGCAGTACTTC. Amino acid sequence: CASKRTGTGTYEQYF.

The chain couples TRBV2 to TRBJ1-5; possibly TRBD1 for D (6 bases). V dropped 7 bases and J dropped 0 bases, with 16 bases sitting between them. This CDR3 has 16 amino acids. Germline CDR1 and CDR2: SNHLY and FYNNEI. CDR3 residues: CASTQGGGNSNQPQHF. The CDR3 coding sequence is TGTGCCAGCACCCAAGGGGGGGGGAATAGCAATCAGCCCCAGCATTTT. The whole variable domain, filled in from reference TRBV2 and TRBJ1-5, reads EPEVTQTPSHQVTQMGQEVILRCVPISNHLYFYWYRQILGQKVEFLVSFYNNEISEKSEIFDDQFSVERPDGSNFTLKIRSTKLEDSAMYFCASTQGGGNSNQPQHFGDGTRLSIL.

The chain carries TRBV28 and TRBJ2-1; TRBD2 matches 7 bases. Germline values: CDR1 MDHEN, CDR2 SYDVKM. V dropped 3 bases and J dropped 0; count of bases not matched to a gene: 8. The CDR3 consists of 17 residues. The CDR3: CASSFLRASGSYNEQFF. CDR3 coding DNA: TGTGCCAGCAGTTTCCTCAGGGCTAGCGGCTCCTACAATGAGCAGTTCTTC.

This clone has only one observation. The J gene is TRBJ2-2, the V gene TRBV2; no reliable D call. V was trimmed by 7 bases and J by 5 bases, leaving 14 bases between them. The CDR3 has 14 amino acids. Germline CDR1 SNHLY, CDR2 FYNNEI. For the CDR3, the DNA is TGTGCCAGCAACCTCCGGTCAATGACCGGGGAGCTGTTTTTT. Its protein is CASNLRSMTGELFF.

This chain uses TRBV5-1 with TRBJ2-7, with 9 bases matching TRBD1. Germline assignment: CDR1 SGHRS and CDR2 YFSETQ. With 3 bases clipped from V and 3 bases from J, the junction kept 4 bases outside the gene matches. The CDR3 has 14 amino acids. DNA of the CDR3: TGCGCCAGCAGCTCCGGGACAGGGATCTACGAGCAGTACTTC. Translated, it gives CASSSGTGIYEQYF.

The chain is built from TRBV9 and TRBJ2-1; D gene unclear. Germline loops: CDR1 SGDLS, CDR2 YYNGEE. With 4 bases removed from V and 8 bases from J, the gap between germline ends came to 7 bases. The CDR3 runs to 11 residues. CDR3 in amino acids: CASSPRDEQFF. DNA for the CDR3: TGTGCCAGCAGCCCCCGCGATGAGCAGTTCTTC.

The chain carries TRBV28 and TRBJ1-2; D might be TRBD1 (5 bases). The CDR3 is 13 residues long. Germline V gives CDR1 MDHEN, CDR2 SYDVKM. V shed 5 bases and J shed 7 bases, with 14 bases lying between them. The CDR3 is CASSIGGGTGYTF. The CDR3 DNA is TGTGCCAGCAGTATAGGTGGCGGGACTGGCTACACCTTC.

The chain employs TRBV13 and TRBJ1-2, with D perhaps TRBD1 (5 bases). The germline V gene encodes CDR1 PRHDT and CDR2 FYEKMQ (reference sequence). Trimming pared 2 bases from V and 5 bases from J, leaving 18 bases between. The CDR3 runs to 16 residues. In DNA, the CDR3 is TGTGCCAGCAGCTTAAATGATTTGGGGCCAGGGTATGGCTACACCTTC. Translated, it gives CASSLNDLGPGYGYTF.

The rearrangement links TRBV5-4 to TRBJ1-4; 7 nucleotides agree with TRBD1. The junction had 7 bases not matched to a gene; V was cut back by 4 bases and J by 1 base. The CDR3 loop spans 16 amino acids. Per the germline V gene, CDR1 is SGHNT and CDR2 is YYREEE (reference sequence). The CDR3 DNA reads TGTGCCAGCAGCCTATCAGGGGGTGGAACTAATGAAAAACTGTTTTTT. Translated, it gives CASSLSGGGTNEKLFF.

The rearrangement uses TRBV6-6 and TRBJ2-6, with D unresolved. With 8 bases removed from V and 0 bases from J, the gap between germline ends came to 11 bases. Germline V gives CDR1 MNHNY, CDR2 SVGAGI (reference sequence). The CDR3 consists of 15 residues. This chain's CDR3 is CASPHEFSGANVLTF. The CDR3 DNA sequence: TGTGCCAGCCCCCACGAGTTCTCTGGGGCCAACGTCCTGACTTTC.

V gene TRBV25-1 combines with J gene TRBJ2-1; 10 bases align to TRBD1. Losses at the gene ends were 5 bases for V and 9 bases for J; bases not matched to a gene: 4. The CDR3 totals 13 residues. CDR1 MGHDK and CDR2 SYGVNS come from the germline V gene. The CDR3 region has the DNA TGTGCCAGCAGTCTGACAGGGGGCGCTGAGCAGTTCTTC. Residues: CASSLTGGAEQFF.

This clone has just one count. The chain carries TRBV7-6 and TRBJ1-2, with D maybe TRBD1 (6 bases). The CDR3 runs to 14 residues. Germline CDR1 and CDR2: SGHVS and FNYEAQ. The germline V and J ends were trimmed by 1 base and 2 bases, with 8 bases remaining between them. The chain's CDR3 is CASSLDRANYGYTF. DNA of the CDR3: TGTGCCAGCAGCTTAGACAGGGCGAACTATGGCTACACCTTC.

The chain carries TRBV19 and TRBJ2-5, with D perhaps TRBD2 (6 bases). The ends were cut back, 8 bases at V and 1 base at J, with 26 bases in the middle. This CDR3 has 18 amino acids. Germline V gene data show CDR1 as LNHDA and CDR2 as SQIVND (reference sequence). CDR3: CASQVGVFGGSTQETQYF. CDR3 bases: TGTGCCAGTCAAGTAGGTGTCTTCGGGGGATCGACCCAAGAGACCCAGTACTTC.